This note documents a single T cell receptor beta chain sequence. These data originate in a study of regulatory T cells in long-lasting Graves disease. TCR beta libraries were built with iRepertoire HTBI primers and Arm-PCR of CDR3 regions. MiXCR, applied by TCRdb to the multiplex PCR reads, yields one record per CDR3 protein. The repertoire holds a few hundred thousand distinct CDR3 sequences, 23% seen once, with approximately 28% in the top ten. The time point was: persistent/refractory GD, antithyroid drugs over 5 years with positive TRAb. There was RNA extracted from PBMCs, and the TCR library was made from it. The clonotype originates from a woman in her forties with Graves disease. The source was peripheral blood mononuclear cells (PBMCs), collected when the disease was refractory, from a patient treated with antithyroid drugs.

The CDR3 coding sequence is TGTGCCAGCAGTGAGCCGGGTGCAGCGACCCAGTACTTC. Its protein product is CASSEPGAATQYF. The chain joins TRBV6-1 to TRBJ2-5; unclear D gene. The CDR3 has 13 residues. Germline V lookup: CDR1 MNHNS, CDR2 SASEGT. Trimming left V 3 bases short and J 7 bases short, with 12 bases between.